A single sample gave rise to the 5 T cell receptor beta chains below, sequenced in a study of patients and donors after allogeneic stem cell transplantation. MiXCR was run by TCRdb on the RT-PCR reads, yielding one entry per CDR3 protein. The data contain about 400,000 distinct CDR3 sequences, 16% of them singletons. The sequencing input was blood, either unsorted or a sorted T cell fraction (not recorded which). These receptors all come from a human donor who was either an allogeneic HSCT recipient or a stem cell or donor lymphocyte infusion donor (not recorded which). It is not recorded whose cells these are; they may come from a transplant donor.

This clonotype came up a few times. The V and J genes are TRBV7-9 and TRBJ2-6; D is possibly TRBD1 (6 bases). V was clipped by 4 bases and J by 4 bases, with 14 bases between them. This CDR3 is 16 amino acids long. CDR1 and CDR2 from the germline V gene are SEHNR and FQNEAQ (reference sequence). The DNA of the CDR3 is TGTGCCAGCAGCTGGGGGCCCCGGAGAGGGGCCAACGTCCTGACTTTC. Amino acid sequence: CASSWGPRRGANVLTF.

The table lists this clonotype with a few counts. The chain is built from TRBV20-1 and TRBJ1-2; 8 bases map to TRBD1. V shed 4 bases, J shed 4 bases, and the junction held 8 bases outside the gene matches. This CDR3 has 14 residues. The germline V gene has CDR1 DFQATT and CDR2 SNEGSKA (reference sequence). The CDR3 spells CSATRTGPSYGYTF. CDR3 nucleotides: TGCAGTGCTACCCGGACAGGGCCTTCCTATGGCTACACCTTC.

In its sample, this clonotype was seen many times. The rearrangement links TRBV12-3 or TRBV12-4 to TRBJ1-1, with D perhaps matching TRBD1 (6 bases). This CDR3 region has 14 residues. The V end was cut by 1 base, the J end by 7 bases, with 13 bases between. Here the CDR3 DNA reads TGTGCCAGCAGTTTAGTTCCCAGGACAGTTGAAGCTTTCTTT. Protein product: CASSLVPRTVEAFF.

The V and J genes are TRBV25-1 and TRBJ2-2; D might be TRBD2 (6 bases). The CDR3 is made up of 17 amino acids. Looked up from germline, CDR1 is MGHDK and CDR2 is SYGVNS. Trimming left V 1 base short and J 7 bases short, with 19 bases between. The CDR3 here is CASSEFPPAGIDGELFF. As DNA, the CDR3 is TGTGCCAGCAGTGAATTCCCCCCAGCGGGTATAGACGGGGAGCTGTTTTTT. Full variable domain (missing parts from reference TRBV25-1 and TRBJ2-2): EADIYQTPRYLVIGTGKKITLECSQTMGHDKMYWYQQDPGMELHLIHYSYGVNSTEKGDLSSESTVSRIRTEHFPLTLESARPSHTSQYLCASSEFPPAGIDGELFFGEGSRLTVL.

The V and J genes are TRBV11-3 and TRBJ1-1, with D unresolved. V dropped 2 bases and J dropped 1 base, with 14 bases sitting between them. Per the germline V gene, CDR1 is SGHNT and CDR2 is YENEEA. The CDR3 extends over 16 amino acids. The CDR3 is CASSLSLVAKNTEAFF. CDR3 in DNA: TGTGCCAGCAGCTTATCCCTCGTGGCAAAGAACACTGAAGCTTTCTTT.